Below, 20 T cell receptor beta chains from the same sample are listed, as sequenced in a study of blood T cell repertoires in COVID-19 (dated by TCRdb to between 2020 and 2021). The method was the immunoSEQ multiplex PCR assay. TCRdb obtained this table from immuneACCESS and retained in-frame rearrangements with V and J assigned. These tables miss some clones; where compared with another copy, unresolved V genes account for less than half of the shortfall, and the remainder is unexplained. In this sample the table shows 150,000 to 200,000 clones, about 80% of which occur a single time. The biggest ten clones account for less than 7% of the sample. The sample consisted of peripheral blood. The receptors shown here come from a man aged 55 to 69 with acute or convalescent COVID-19.

The J gene is TRBJ2-1, the V gene TRBV13, with D possibly being TRBD2 (7 bases). Trimming pared 5 bases from V and 8 bases from J, leaving 19 bases between. The CDR3 is 15 amino acids. In germline, CDR1 is PRHDT, CDR2 FYEKMQ (reference sequence). The CDR3 spells CASSVARGAFDEQFF. CDR3 sequence (DNA): TGTGCCAGCAGCGTCGCCCGGGGGGCTTTCGATGAGCAGTTCTTC.

The CDR3 here is CASSYSIQGGEQYF. The CDR3 nucleotides are TGTGCCAGCAGTTACTCGATACAGGGCGGAGAGCAGTACTTC. The genes are TRBV6-5 and TRBJ2-7; a weak D match, TRBD1 (6 bases). Trimming left V 0 bases short and J 7 bases short, with 13 bases between. This CDR3 spans 14 amino acids. CDR1 and CDR2 (germline): MNHEY, SVGAGI.

This sequence joins TRBV21-1 and TRBJ2-2; no DNA check was done on the table's D call, TRBD2. TRBV21-1 is labeled a pseudogene. There are 17 residues in the CDR3. The DNA for the CDR3 is TGTGCCAGCAGCAAAATTACTAGCGGGAGCGTTACCGGGGAGCTGTTTTTT. The encoded protein is CASSKITSGSVTGELFF.

This chain joins TRBV4-1 and TRBJ2-2; no definite D call. This CDR3 contains 14 residues. With 4 bases removed from V and 2 bases from J, the gap between germline ends came to 8 bases. The germline V gene has CDR1 MGHRA and CDR2 YSYEKL. This CDR3 reads CASSPRFNTGELFF. CDR3 bases: TGCGCCAGCAGCCCCCGGTTCAACACCGGGGAGCTGTTTTTT.

This chain connects TRBV6-4 to TRBJ1-3; perhaps TRBD1 as D (5 bases). CDR1 is MRHNA, CDR2 SNTAGT, per germline. CDR3 size: 16 residues. Trimming removed 10 bases from V and 4 bases from J, with 23 bases in between. CDR3 nucleotide sequence: TGTGCCACCCACCCCCAGGGAAACAAAAAGGGAAACACCATATATTTT. Protein: CATHPQGNKKGNTIYF.

This clone was counted ten times or more. The J gene is TRBJ2-6, the V gene TRBV4-3; TRBD1 matches at 8 bases. Germline V gene data show CDR1 as LGHNA and CDR2 as YSLEER. The junction had 8 bases not matched to a gene; V was cut back by 4 bases and J by 3 bases. CDR3 length: 17 amino acids. This CDR3 reads CASSPSAGGDGANVLTF. The CDR3, as DNA: TGCGCCAGCAGCCCGTCGGCAGGGGGCGATGGGGCCAACGTCCTGACTTTC.

This rearrangement joins TRBV7-9 to TRBJ2-7, with D maybe TRBD1 (5 bases). In germline, CDR1 is SEHNR, CDR2 FQNEAQ (reference sequence). CDR3 size: 15 residues. V was trimmed by 1 base and J by 6 bases, leaving 16 bases between them. CDR3 sequence: CASSLGSQGTPEQYF. In DNA form, the CDR3 reads TGTGCCAGCAGCTTAGGGTCCCAGGGAACCCCCGAGCAGTACTTC.

V gene TRBV25-1 combines with J gene TRBJ1-2; weak D call: TRBD1 (6 bases). This CDR3 comprises 15 residues. From germline, CDR1 is MGHDK and CDR2 SYGVNS. The V gene lost 3 bases and the J gene lost 13 bases, with 24 bases spanning the gap. CDR3 sequence: CASSEQTQTGIVATF. The CDR3 nucleotides read TGTGCCAGCAGTGAGCAGACTCAAACAGGGATAGTCGCCACCTTC.

This clone was picked up one time. This chain joins TRBV7-9 and TRBJ2-5, with TRBD1 matching over 9 bases. This CDR3 is 13 amino acids long. Germline V gives CDR1 SEHNR, CDR2 FQNEAQ (reference sequence). Trimming removed 6 bases from V and 7 bases from J; junction bases left unmatched: 6. The DNA for the CDR3 is TGTGCCAGCAGGGGACAGGGTGGGGGGACCCAGTACTTC. This translates into CASRGQGGGTQYF.

This clone was seen more than once but under ten times. The chain combines TRBV13 with TRBJ2-1, with D possibly matching TRBD2 (6 bases). Germline V gene sequence: CDR1 PRHDT, CDR2 FYEKMQ (reference sequence). CDR3 length: 17 amino acids. V was trimmed by 2 bases and J by 0 bases, leaving 14 bases between them. Written as DNA, the CDR3 is TGTGCCAGCAGCTTAAGTCCTGGACTAAGCTCCTACAATGAGCAGTTCTTC. Its translation is CASSLSPGLSSYNEQFF.

The V call is TRBV5-1, the J call TRBJ2-2; 8 nucleotides agree with TRBD2. V was clipped by 0 bases and J by 1 base; unmatched bases: 2. CDR3 length equals 16 residues. CDR1 SGHRS and CDR2 YFSETQ come from the germline V gene. CDR3 in amino acids: CASSLVAGLNTGELFF. In nucleotides, the CDR3 is TGCGCCAGCAGCTTGGTAGCGGGACTGAACACCGGGGAGCTGTTTTTT.

The chain uses TRBV6-4 and TRBJ1-3; the D is unclear. Trimming shortened V by 7 bases and J by 4 bases, and 17 bases separated the two germline ends. This CDR3 contains 15 residues. Per the germline V gene, CDR1 is MRHNA and CDR2 is SNTAGT. CDR3 bases: TGTGCCAGCATCCTCCTTCCGGGGAGCGGAAACACCATATATTTT. It translates to CASILLPGSGNTIYF.

This chain links TRBV5-4 with TRBJ2-3; TRBD2 is a possible D gene (5 bases). Germline V gene data show CDR1 as SGHNT and CDR2 as YYREEE (reference sequence). The CDR3 length is 17 residues. The germline V and J ends were trimmed by 0 bases and 0 bases, with 14 bases remaining between them. CDR3 sequence: CASSLAASGISTDTQYF. The DNA for the CDR3 is TGTGCCAGCAGCTTGGCCGCCAGCGGAATTAGCACAGATACGCAGTATTTT. The variable domain in full, with the rest retrieved from reference TRBV5-4 and TRBJ2-3, is ETGVTQSPTHLIKTRGQQVTLRCSSQSGHNTVSWYQQALGQGPQFIFQYYREEENGRGNFPPRFSGLQFPNYSSELNVNALELDDSALYLCASSLAASGISTDTQYFGPGTRLTVL.

V is TRBV6-2 or TRBV6-3 and J is TRBJ2-3; 12 bases fit TRBD2. This CDR3 contains 15 residues. J was trimmed by 4 bases and V by 5 bases; bases with no gene match: 4. Germline CDR1 and CDR2: MNHEY and SVGEGT. The CDR3 here is CASSPRLAGADTQYF. The CDR3 DNA follows: TGTGCCAGCAGTCCCCGACTAGCGGGGGCAGATACGCAGTATTTT.

The V and J genes are TRBV6-2 or TRBV6-3 and TRBJ2-7; TRBD1 agrees at 9 bases. Germline CDR1 reads MNHEY; CDR2 reads SVGEGT. This CDR3 is built from 17 residues. The V gene end was trimmed by 0 bases and the J gene end by 3 bases; junction bases not matched to a gene: 9. Here the CDR3 DNA reads TGTGCCAGCAGTTACTCAAAGACCGGGACAGGGCTCTACGAGCAGTACTTC. This codes for CASSYSKTGTGLYEQYF.

This clone was counted between two and nine times. V and J are TRBV6-1 and TRBJ1-3; D not resolved. CDR3 length: 15 amino acids. CDR1 is MNHNS and CDR2 is SASEGT in the germline V gene. The V and J ends lost 3 bases and 8 bases respectively, with 17 bases between them. The CDR3 nucleotides read TGTGCCAGCAGTGAGCGGTTGTGGAGGGTTCACACCATATATTTT. Translated: CASSERLWRVHTIYF.

The rearrangement links TRBV2 to TRBJ1-5; D gene uncertain. CDR1 is SNHLY and CDR2 is FYNNEI in the germline V gene. Trimming took 6 bases from V and 9 from J, leaving 12 bases between them. This CDR3 has 12 residues. The CDR3 bases are TGTGCCAGCAGCTTTACCCCCGGGCCCCAGCATTTT. Translation gives CASSFTPGPQHF.

The chain uses TRBV6-6 and TRBJ1-1, with TRBD1 matching over 7 bases. Unmatched junction bases numbered 2, after V lost 5 bases and J lost 8 bases. The CDR3 extends over 11 amino acids. Germline CDR1 and CDR2: MNHNY and SVGAGI (reference sequence). The CDR3 loop is CASSDRAEAFF. For the CDR3, the DNA is TGTGCCAGCAGTGACAGGGCGGAAGCTTTCTTT.

This clone was observed once. V usage is TRBV29-1 and J usage is TRBJ1-1; tentatively, D is TRBD1 (6 bases). Germline V gene data show CDR1 as SQVTM and CDR2 as ANQGSEA. V was shortened by 6 bases and J by 1 base, with 9 bases between the two germline ends. This CDR3 contains 12 residues. The CDR3 DNA reads TGCAGCGTGGACAGAACGAACACTGAAGCTTTCTTT. Protein: CSVDRTNTEAFF. Full variable domain (rest looked up from reference TRBV29-1 and TRBJ1-1): SAVISQKPSRDICQRGTSLTIQCQVDSQVTMMFWYRQQPGQSLTLIATANQGSEATYESGFVIDKFPISRPNLTFSTLTVSNMSPEDSSIYLCSVDRTNTEAFFGQGTRLTVV.

The chain combines TRBV9 with TRBJ2-1; possibly TRBD1 for D (5 bases). The germline V gene encodes CDR1 SGDLS and CDR2 YYNGEE. This CDR3 has 14 amino acids. The V end was cut by 8 bases, the J end by 0 bases, with 12 bases between. CDR3 sequence: CASNVGPSYNEQFF. The CDR3 DNA is TGTGCCAGTAATGTGGGGCCCTCCTACAATGAGCAGTTCTTC.